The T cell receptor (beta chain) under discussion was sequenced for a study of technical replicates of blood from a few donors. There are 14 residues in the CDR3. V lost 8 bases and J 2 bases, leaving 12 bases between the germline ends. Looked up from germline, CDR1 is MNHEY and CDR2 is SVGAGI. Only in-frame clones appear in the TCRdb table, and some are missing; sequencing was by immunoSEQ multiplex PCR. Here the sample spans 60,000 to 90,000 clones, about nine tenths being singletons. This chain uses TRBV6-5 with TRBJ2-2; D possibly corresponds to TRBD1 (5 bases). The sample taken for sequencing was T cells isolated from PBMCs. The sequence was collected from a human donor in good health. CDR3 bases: TGTGCCAGCTACGCTCAGGGAAACACCGGGGAGCTGTTTTTT. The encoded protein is CASYAQGNTGELFF.